This T cell receptor beta chain was observed in a study of blood T cells in healthy people across ages. Together with a sample-barcoded 5' primer, a J-beta primer mix was included in a second PCR lasting about 6 to 11 cycles. TCRdb itself ran the 5' RACE reads through MiXCR, one entry per CDR3 protein. The sample contains about 800,000 distinct CDR3 sequences, 25% of which appear only once. This CDR3 spans 14 amino acids. Deletions cut 2 bases from V and 5 bases from J, with 9 bases between. The germline gives CDR1 SGHTA, CDR2 FQGNSA. The same sample was also studied in work on T cells of mothers and their children. That work states: Second-PCR primer M1S introduced sample barcodes and 2-4 random nucleotides.

The receptor comes from a boy aged 10-17 years in good health. V is TRBV7-2 and J is TRBJ2-2, with D unresolved. Sequencing used blood. CDR3 sequence (DNA): TGTGCCAGCAGCTTATGGGCCCAGACCGGGGAGCTGTTTTTT. Its translation: CASSLWAQTGELFF.